A single sample is the source of the 10 T cell receptor beta chains below, sequenced in a study of blood T cell repertoires in COVID-19. The method was immunoSEQ multiplex PCR; TCRdb's version includes in-frame clones alone and lacks a portion of them. The data contain hundreds of thousands of clones, roughly 88% of them singletons. The material sequenced was peripheral blood. The receptors stem from a woman aged 25 to 39 with active or convalescent COVID-19.

The V gene is TRBV11-2, the J gene TRBJ1-1, with D possibly TRBD1 on 5 matching bases. Trimming pared 5 bases from V and 3 bases from J, leaving 19 bases between. The length of the CDR3 is 16 residues. In germline, CDR1 is SGHAT, CDR2 FQNNGV. In nucleotides, the CDR3 is TGTGCCAGCAGCACCCAACCTAGGGGCAGCTACACTGAAGCTTTCTTT. This translates into CASSTQPRGSYTEAFF.

The chain combines TRBV29-1 with TRBJ2-1; 9 nucleotides match TRBD1. CDR1 is SQVTM, CDR2 ANQGSEA, per germline. CDR3 size: 16 residues. V dropped 2 bases and J dropped 6; count of bases not matched to a gene: 11. The chain's CDR3 is CSVEPLGRDRVNEQFF. The CDR3 DNA sequence: TGCAGCGTTGAACCCTTGGGCCGGGACAGGGTCAATGAGCAGTTCTTC.

V is TRBV5-1 and J is TRBJ2-5; tentative D call: TRBD2 (5 bases). V was trimmed by 4 bases and J by 4 bases, leaving 23 bases between them. Germline CDR1 is SGHRS and CDR2 is YFSETQ. CDR3 size: 17 residues. In DNA form, the CDR3 reads TGCGCCAGCAGCGGAAGGGCTAGCACCCAACCTGGAGAGACCCAGTACTTC. Translating it yields CASSGRASTQPGETQYF.

The chain joins TRBV5-5 to TRBJ1-4, with a weak D call TRBD1 (6 bases). Trimming took 0 bases from V and 8 from J, leaving 11 bases between them. The germline CDR1 and CDR2 sequences are SGHKS and YYEKEE (reference sequence). The length of the CDR3 is 14 residues. CDR3 protein: CASSLEGVGEKLFF. The CDR3 coding sequence is TGTGCCAGCAGCTTGGAGGGGGTAGGCGAAAAACTGTTTTTT. The variable domain in full, completed from reference TRBV5-5 and TRBJ1-4, reads DAGVTQSPTHLIKTRGQQVTLRCSPISGHKSVSWYQQVLGQGPQFIFQYYEKEERGRGNFPDRFSARQFPNYSSELNVNALLLGDSALYLCASSLEGVGEKLFFGSGTQLSVL.

The chain couples TRBV19 to TRBJ1-3, with no clear D. Germline loops: CDR1 LNHDA, CDR2 SQIVND (reference sequence). The CDR3 is 13 amino acids. Trimming shortened V by 7 bases and J by 0 bases, and 7 bases separated the two germline ends. The CDR3 region is CASTPYSGNTIYF. The CDR3 DNA is TGTGCCAGTACTCCTTACTCTGGAAACACCATATATTTT. The full variable domain, its missing parts supplied by reference TRBV19 and TRBJ1-3, is DGGITQSPKYLFRKEGQNVTLSCEQNLNHDAMYWYRQDPGQGLRLIYYSQIVNDFQKGDIAEGYSVSREKKESFPLTVTSAQKNPTAFYLCASTPYSGNTIYFGEGSWLTVV.

V usage is TRBV3-1 (or the pseudogene TRBV3-2) and J usage is TRBJ1-6; D perhaps matches TRBD1 (5 bases). CDR1 and CDR2 from the germline V gene are LGHDT and YNNKEL (reference sequence). With 0 bases removed from V and 1 base from J, the gap between germline ends came to 7 bases. The CDR3 is made up of 16 amino acids. Written as DNA, the CDR3 is TGTGCCAGCAGCCAAGACAGGGTTTCCTATAATTCACCCCTCCACTTT. Residues: CASSQDRVSYNSPLHF.

The chain has TRBV18 and TRBJ1-1; D uncertain. This CDR3 has 13 residues. Germline V gene data show CDR1 as KGHSH and CDR2 as LQKENI. V lost 5 bases and J lost 7, with 14 bases in between. The CDR3 loop is CASSSRERREAFF. CDR3 nucleotide sequence: TGTGCCAGCTCAAGCCGGGAGAGGCGTGAAGCTTTCTTT.

This chain uses TRBV15 with TRBJ2-7, with 7 bases that match TRBD2. This CDR3 spans 16 amino acids. The V gene's germline CDR1 is LNHNV and CDR2 YYDKDF (reference sequence). J gave up 5 bases and V 1 base, and 11 bases lay outside the gene matches. The CDR3 DNA reads as TGTGCCACCAGCAGAGGGCTGGGCGGGAGTCTCAACGAGCAGTACTTC. Its protein product is CATSRGLGGSLNEQYF.

The V and J genes are TRBV18 and TRBJ1-1, with a weak D call TRBD1 (6 bases). The CDR3 spans 14 residues. Germline V gene lookup returns CDR1 KGHSH and CDR2 LQKENI. Deletions cut 2 bases from V and 3 bases from J, with 10 bases between. CDR3 residues: CASSPIGGDTEAFF. The CDR3 DNA sequence: TGTGCCAGCTCACCAATTGGGGGCGACACTGAAGCTTTCTTT.

V and J are TRBV6-5 and TRBJ2-1, with TRBD2 as a possible D gene (6 bases). The germline gives CDR1 MNHEY, CDR2 SVGAGI. With 4 bases removed from V and 6 bases from J, the gap between germline ends came to 10 bases. CDR3 size: 13 residues. In DNA form, the CDR3 reads TGTGCCAGCAGTTCTTGGAGGGGCAATGAGCAGTTCTTC. Protein product: CASSSWRGNEQFF.